This TCR beta chain derives from a study of pediatric ulcerative colitis. Study at large: Most patients had pancolitis, and two had left-sided colitis. Overall study results and limits: Compared with controls, ulcerative colitis showed greater blood-rectum clone sharing. In rectum, acute severe colitis had expanded clones and less diversity.

Colonoscopy and blood draw happened at the same time. A single count supports this clone. Its cognate antigen is unknown. Libraries were prepared by immunoSEQ multiplex PCR; TCRdb keeps only in-frame clonotypes and omits some of them. In the table there are roughly 64,000 clones, around 85% of which are singletons. CDR3 length equals 15 residues. Germline V gene sequence: CDR1 SGHTA, CDR2 FQGNSA. The ends were cut back, 6 bases at V and 2 bases at J, with 16 bases in the middle. V usage is TRBV7-2 and J usage is TRBJ1-1; D is unresolved. The sequence was obtained from a boy between 10 and 17 years old with severe ulcerative colitis. Sequenced material: blood. In DNA, the CDR3 is TGTGCCAGCAGTTTTGGAATAGAAATAAACACTGAAGCTTTCTTT. It is translated as CASSFGIEINTEAFF.